The clone carrying this TCR beta chain was found a few times. The source of the sample is a study of shared clonotypes between healthy human individuals. Turning to the study itself: There were three CD4 naive, three CD4 memory, two CD8 naive and one CD8 memory plates per donor.

Method: immunoSEQ multiplex PCR; TCRdb's copy keeps in-frame clones and lacks some. The sample lists 300,000 to 400,000 clones; approximately 79% were seen once. V gave up 8 bases and J gave up 3 bases; unmatched junction bases: 5. Germline V lookup: CDR1 MDHEN, CDR2 SYDVKM. The CDR3 loop spans 13 amino acids. This chain uses TRBV28 with TRBJ2-3; 7 bases are shared with TRBD2. The origin of this receptor is a man aged 25 to 40 in good health. The source material was memory CD4+ T cells sorted from blood. Subset given: CD45RA-negative fraction. CDR3 nucleotide sequence: TGTGCCAGCGGGGGGGGATCTACAGATACGCAGTATTTT. It yields the protein CASGGGSTDTQYF. The full variable domain, completed using reference TRBV28 and TRBJ2-3, is DVKVTQSSRYLVKRTGEKVFLECVQDMDHENMFWYRQDPGLGLRLIYFSYDVKMKEKGDIPEGYSVSREKKERFSLILESASTNQTSMYLCASGGGSTDTQYFGPGTRLTVL.